A selection of T cell receptor beta chains follows, all from one sample in a study of lymphopenia after photon versus proton radiotherapy. Method: immunoSEQ multiplex PCR; TCRdb's copy keeps in-frame clones and lacks some. Among over 50,000 clones, about 90% were seen once, and the ten largest hold more than 2%. The sequencing here drew on peripheral blood, taken from a patient treated with photon-based radiotherapy. The receptors originated from a man aged 40-49 years with gastric cancer. The CDR3 runs from the conserved cysteine through the conserved F or W. Fields, in order: D gene, clone size, J gene, V gene, CDR3 protein, CDR3 DNA. D genes are given only for firm matches. Expanded clones get a size class; other rows say once, few or many, or leave the size out.

D gene: TRBD1; clone size: -; J gene: TRBJ1-5; V gene: TRBV7-9; CDR3 protein: CASKGQGDQPQHF; CDR3 DNA: TGTGCCAGCAAGGGACAGGGAGACCAGCCCCAGCATTTT
D gene: TRBD2; clone size: -; J gene: TRBJ2-2; V gene: TRBV2; CDR3 protein: CASSRLAGGNTGELFF; CDR3 DNA: TGTGCCAGCAGTCGACTAGCGGGGGGTAACACCGGGGAGCTGTTTTTT
D gene: -; clone size: -; J gene: TRBJ1-4; V gene: TRBV30; CDR3 protein: CAWSVPLEATNEKLFF; CDR3 DNA: TGTGCCTGGAGTGTCCCCCTAGAGGCAACTAATGAAAAACTGTTTTTT
D gene: TRBD1; clone size: -; J gene: TRBJ1-4; V gene: TRBV18; CDR3 protein: CASSRDRFATNEKLFF; CDR3 DNA: TGTGCCAGCTCACGGGACAGGTTTGCAACTAATGAAAAACTGTTTTTT
D gene: -; clone size: -; J gene: TRBJ1-2; V gene: TRBV30; CDR3 protein: CASAHSSYGYTF; CDR3 DNA: TGTGCCAGCGCTCACAGCTCATATGGCTACACCTTC
D gene: -; clone size: -; J gene: TRBJ2-4; V gene: TRBV7-2; CDR3 protein: CASSLDGYLAKNIQYF; CDR3 DNA: TGTGCCAGCAGCTTAGACGGCTACCTAGCCAAAAACATTCAGTACTTC
D gene: TRBD2; clone size: once; J gene: TRBJ2-3; V gene: TRBV4-3; CDR3 protein: CASSQERGGIDTQYF; CDR3 DNA: TGCGCCAGCAGCCAAGAGCGGGGGGGCATAGATACGCAGTATTTT
D gene: -; clone size: -; J gene: TRBJ2-2; V gene: TRBV7-3; CDR3 protein: CASSLRVGELFF; CDR3 DNA: TGTGCCAGCAGCCTTAGGGTTGGGGAGCTGTTTTTT
D gene: TRBD2; clone size: -; J gene: TRBJ2-2; V gene: TRBV5-6; CDR3 protein: CASSLGVAGLGTGELFF; CDR3 DNA: TGTGCCAGCAGCTTGGGAGTAGCGGGGTTGGGCACCGGGGAGCTGTTTTTT
D gene: -; clone size: -; J gene: TRBJ2-1; V gene: TRBV6-5; CDR3 protein: CASSYSWGAEQFF; CDR3 DNA: TGTGCCAGCAGTTACTCCTGGGGGGCTGAGCAGTTCTTC
D gene: -; clone size: -; J gene: TRBJ2-7; V gene: TRBV6-1; CDR3 protein: CASTPFVGGQNEQYF; CDR3 DNA: TGTGCCAGCACTCCCTTCGTAGGGGGGCAGAACGAGCAGTACTTC
D gene: TRBD1; clone size: -; J gene: TRBJ1-3; V gene: TRBV9; CDR3 protein: CASSALDRVGGNTIYF; CDR3 DNA: TGTGCCAGCAGCGCCCTGGACAGGGTAGGGGGAAACACCATATATTTT
D gene: TRBD2; clone size: once; J gene: TRBJ2-5; V gene: TRBV4-3; CDR3 protein: CASSHGGKETQYF; CDR3 DNA: TGCGCCAGCAGCCACGGGGGGAAAGAGACCCAGTACTTC
D gene: -; clone size: -; J gene: TRBJ2-7; V gene: TRBV15; CDR3 protein: CATSRDGAWEQYF; CDR3 DNA: TGTGCCACCAGCAGGGACGGAGCATGGGAGCAGTACTTC
D gene: -; clone size: -; J gene: TRBJ1-2; V gene: TRBV27; CDR3 protein: CASRSSHGYTF; CDR3 DNA: TGTGCCAGCAGGTCCTCACATGGCTACACCTTC
D gene: TRBD1; clone size: -; J gene: TRBJ1-5; V gene: TRBV19; CDR3 protein: CASGDRTNQPQHF; CDR3 DNA: TGTGCCAGTGGGGACAGGACAAATCAGCCCCAGCATTTT
D gene: -; clone size: few; J gene: TRBJ1-5; V gene: TRBV7-9; CDR3 protein: CASSLGRQDQPQHF; CDR3 DNA: TGTGCCAGCAGCTTGGGGAGGCAGGATCAGCCCCAGCATTTT
D gene: TRBD2; clone size: -; J gene: TRBJ2-1; V gene: TRBV7-2; CDR3 protein: CASSAGGAEAQFF; CDR3 DNA: TGTGCCAGCAGCGCCGGGGGGGCCGAAGCGCAGTTCTTC